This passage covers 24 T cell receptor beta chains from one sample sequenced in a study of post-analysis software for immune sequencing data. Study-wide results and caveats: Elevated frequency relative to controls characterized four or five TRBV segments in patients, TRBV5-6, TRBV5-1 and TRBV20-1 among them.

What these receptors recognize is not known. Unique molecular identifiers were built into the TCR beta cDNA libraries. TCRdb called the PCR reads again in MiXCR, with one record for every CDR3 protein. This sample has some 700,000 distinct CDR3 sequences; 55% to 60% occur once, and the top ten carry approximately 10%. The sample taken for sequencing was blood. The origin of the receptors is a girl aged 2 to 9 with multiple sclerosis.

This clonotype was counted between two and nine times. CDR3 bases: TGTGCCAGCAGCGCGGGACCCGGGATAGATACGCAGTATTTT. Translation: CASSAGPGIDTQYF. The V gene is TRBV7-8, the J gene TRBJ2-3; D might be TRBD2 (6 bases). This CDR3 contains 14 residues. Germline lookup yields CDR1 SGHVS and CDR2 FQNEAQ. Trimming cost V 5 bases and J 5 bases, with 14 bases left between them. The variable domain in full, completed from reference TRBV7-8 and TRBJ2-3, reads GAGVSQSPRYKVAKRGQDVALRCDPISGHVSLFWYQQALGQGPEFLTYFQNEAQLDKSGLPSDRFFAERPEGSVSTLKIQRTQQEDSAVYLCASSAGPGIDTQYFGPGTRLTVL.

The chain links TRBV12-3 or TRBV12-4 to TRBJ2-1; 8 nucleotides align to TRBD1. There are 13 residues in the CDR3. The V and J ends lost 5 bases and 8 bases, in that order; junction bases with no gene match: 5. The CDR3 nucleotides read TGTGCCAGCAGTCTTCAGGGGGCGGATGAGCAGTTCTTC. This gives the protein CASSLQGADEQFF.

The CDR3 bases are TGTGCCAGCAGTTTGCCGGATTCACCCCTCCACTTT. Protein product: CASSLPDSPLHF. The gene calls are TRBV12-3 or TRBV12-4 and TRBJ1-6; D not certain. V was clipped by 3 bases and J by 8 bases, with 5 bases between them. There are 12 residues in the CDR3.

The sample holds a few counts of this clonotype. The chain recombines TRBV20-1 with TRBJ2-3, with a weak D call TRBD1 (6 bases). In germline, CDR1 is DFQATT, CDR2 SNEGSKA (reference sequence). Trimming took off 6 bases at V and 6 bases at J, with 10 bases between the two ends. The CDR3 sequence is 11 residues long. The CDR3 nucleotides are TGCAGTGCCAGCCAGGGGGATACGCAGTATTTT. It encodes CSASQGDTQYF.

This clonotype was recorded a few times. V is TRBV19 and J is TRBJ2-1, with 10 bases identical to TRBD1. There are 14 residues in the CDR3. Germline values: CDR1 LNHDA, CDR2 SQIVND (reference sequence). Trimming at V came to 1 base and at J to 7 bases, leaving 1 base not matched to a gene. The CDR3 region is CASSIVGQGNEQFF. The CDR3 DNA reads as TGTGCCAGTAGTATAGTGGGACAGGGGAATGAGCAGTTCTTC.

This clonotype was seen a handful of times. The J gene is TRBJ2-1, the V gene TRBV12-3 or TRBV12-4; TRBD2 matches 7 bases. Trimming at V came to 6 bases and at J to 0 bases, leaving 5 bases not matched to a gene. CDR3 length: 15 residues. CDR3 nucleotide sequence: TGTGCCAGCAGGGGCCGGGACTACTCCTACAATGAGCAGTTCTTC. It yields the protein CASRGRDYSYNEQFF.

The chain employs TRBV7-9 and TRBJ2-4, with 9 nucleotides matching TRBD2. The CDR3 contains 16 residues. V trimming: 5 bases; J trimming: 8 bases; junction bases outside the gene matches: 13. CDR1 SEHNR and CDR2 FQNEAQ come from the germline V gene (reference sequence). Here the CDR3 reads CASSPRPAGGTDIQYF. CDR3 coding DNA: TGTGCCAGCAGCCCGCGCCCAGCGGGAGGTACTGACATTCAGTACTTC. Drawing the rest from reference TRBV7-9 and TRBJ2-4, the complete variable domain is DTGVSQNPRHKITKRGQNVTFRCDPISEHNRLYWYRQTLGQGPEFLTYFQNEAQLEKSRLLSDRFSAERPKGSFSTLEIQRTEQGDSAMYLCASSPRPAGGTDIQYFGAGTRLSVL.

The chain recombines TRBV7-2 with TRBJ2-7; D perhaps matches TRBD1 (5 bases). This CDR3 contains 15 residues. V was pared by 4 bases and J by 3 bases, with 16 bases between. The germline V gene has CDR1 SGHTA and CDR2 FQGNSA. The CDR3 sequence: CASSYRPAGNYEQYF. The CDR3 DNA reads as TGTGCCAGCAGCTATCGCCCGGCAGGGAACTACGAGCAGTACTTC.

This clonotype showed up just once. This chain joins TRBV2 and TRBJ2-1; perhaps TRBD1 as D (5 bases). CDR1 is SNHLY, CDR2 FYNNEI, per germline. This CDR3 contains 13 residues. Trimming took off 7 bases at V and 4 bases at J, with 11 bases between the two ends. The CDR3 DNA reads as TGTGCCAGCAACCAGGGTTTATACAATGAGCAGTTCTTC. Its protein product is CASNQGLYNEQFF.

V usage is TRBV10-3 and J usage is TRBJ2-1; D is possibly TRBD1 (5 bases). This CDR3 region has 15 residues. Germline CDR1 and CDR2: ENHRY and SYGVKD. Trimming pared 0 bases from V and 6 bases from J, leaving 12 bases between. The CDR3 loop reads CAISESDILSNEQFF. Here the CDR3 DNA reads TGTGCCATCAGTGAGTCGGACATCTTGAGCAATGAGCAGTTCTTC.

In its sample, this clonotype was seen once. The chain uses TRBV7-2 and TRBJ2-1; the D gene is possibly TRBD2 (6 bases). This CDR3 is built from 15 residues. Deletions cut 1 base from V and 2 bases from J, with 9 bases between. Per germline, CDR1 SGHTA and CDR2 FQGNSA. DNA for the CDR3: TGTGCCAGCAGCTTAGGCGGACTAACCTACAATGAGCAGTTCTTC. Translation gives CASSLGGLTYNEQFF.

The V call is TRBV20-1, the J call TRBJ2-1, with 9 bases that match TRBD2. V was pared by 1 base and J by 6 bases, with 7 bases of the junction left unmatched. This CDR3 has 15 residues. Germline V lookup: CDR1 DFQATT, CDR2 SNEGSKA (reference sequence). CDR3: CSARVPSGTPNEQFF. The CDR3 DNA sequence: TGCAGTGCTAGAGTCCCTAGCGGGACACCCAATGAGCAGTTCTTC.

CDR3 coding DNA: TGCAGTGCTAGACCCGGCCCTTCGGCGTTCTTC. The encoded protein is CSARPGPSAFF. The V and J genes are TRBV20-1 and TRBJ2-1; D gene unclear. Germline CDR1 DFQATT, CDR2 SNEGSKA (reference sequence). The CDR3 has 11 amino acids. The ends were cut back, 2 bases at V and 15 bases at J, with 14 bases in the middle.

The CDR3 bases are TGTGCCAGCAGCCAAGGGATTGACCGTAGGCAGTTCTTC. Amino acid sequence: CASSQGIDRRQFF. The chain couples TRBV3-1 to TRBJ2-1; D uncertain. This CDR3 spans 13 amino acids. V was clipped by 1 base and J by 12 bases, with 13 bases between them. Germline V gene sequence: CDR1 LGHDT, CDR2 YNNKEL (reference sequence).

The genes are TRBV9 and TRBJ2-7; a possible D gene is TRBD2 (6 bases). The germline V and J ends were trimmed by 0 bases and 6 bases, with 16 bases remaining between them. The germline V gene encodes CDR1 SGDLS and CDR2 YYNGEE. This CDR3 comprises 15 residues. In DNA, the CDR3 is TGTGCCAGCAGCGTAGAGGCTCGTGGAGGGTGCGAGCAGTACTTC. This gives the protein CASSVEARGGCEQYF. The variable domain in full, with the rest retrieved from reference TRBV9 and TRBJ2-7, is DSGVTQTPKHLITATGQRVTLRCSPRSGDLSVYWYQQSLDQGLQFLIQYYNGEERAKGNILERFSAQQFPDLHSELNLSSLELGDSALYFCASSVEARGGCEQYFGPGTRLTVT.

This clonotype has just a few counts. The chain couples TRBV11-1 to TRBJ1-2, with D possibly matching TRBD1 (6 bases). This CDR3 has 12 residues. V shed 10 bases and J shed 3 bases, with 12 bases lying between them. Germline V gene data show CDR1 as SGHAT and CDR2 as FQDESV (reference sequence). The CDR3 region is CATKGEDYGYTF. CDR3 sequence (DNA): TGTGCCACCAAGGGGGAAGACTATGGCTACACCTTC.

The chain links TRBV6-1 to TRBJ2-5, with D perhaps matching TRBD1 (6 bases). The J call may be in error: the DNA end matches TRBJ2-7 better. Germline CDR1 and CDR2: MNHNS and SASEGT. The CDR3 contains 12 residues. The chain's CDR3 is CAITRGKHEQYF. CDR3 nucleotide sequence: TGTGCCATAACTAGGGGGAAGCACGAGCAGTACTTC.

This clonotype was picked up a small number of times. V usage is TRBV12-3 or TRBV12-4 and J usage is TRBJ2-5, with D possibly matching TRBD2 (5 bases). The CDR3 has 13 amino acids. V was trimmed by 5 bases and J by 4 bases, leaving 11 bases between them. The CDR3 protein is CASSAGVGETQYF. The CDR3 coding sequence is TGTGCCAGCAGTGCCGGGGTTGGAGAGACCCAGTACTTC.

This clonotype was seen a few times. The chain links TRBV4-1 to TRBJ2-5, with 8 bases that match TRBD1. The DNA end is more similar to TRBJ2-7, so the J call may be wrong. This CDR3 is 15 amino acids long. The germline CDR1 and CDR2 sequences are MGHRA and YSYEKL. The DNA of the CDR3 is TGCGCCAGCAGCCAAGGCAGGGGGCTTCAGGACGAGCAGTACTTC. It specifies CASSQGRGLQDEQYF.

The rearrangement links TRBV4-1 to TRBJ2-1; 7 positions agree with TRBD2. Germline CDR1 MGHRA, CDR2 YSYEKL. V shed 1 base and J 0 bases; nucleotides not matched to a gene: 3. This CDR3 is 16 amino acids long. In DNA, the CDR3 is TGCGCCAGCAGCCAAGGCGGGGGAGGCTCCTACAATGAGCAGTTCTTC. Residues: CASSQGGGGSYNEQFF.

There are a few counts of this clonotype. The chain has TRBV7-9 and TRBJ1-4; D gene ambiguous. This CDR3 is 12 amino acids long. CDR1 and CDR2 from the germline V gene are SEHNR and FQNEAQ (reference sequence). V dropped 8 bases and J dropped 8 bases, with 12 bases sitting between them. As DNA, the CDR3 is TGTGCCAGCCGGAGGGATGAGGAAAAACTGTTTTTT. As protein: CASRRDEEKLFF.

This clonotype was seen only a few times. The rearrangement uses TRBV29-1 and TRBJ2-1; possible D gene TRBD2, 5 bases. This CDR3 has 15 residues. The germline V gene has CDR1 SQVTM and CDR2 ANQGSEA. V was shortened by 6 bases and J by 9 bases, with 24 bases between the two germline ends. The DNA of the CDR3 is TGCAGCGTGGCGAAAGGTTCGTCTGACGCGGGTGAGCAGTTCTTC. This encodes CSVAKGSSDAGEQFF.

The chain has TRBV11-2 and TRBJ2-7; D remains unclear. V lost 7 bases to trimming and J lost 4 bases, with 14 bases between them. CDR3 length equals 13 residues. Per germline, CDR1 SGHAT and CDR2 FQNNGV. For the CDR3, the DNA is TGTGCCAGCACGGGCCCTTCGTCATACGAGCAGTACTTC. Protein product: CASTGPSSYEQYF. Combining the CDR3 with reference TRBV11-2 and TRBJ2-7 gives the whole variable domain EAGVAQSPRYKIIEKRQSVAFWCNPISGHATLYWYQQILGQGPKLLIQFQNNGVVDDSQLPKDRFSAERLKGVDSTLKIQPAKLEDSAVYLCASTGPSSYEQYFGPGTRLTVT.

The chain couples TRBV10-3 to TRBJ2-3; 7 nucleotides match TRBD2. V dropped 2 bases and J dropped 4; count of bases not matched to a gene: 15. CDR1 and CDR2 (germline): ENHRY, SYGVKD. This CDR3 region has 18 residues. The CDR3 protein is CAISEPLKAGEAADTQYF. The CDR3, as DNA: TGTGCCATCAGTGAGCCCCTGAAGGCGGGAGAGGCCGCAGATACGCAGTATTTT.